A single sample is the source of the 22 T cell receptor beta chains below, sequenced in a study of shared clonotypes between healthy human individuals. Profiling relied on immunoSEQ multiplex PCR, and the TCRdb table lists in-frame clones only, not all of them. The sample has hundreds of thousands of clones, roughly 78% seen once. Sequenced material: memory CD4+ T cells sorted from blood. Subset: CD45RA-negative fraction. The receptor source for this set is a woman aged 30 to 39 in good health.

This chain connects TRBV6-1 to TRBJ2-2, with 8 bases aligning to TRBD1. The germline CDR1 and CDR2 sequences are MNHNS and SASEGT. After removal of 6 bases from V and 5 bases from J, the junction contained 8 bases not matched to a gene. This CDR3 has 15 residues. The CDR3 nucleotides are TGTGCCAGCAGGGACAGGGCTTTTAATACCGGGGAGCTGTTTTTT. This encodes CASRDRAFNTGELFF.

Here the CDR3 DNA reads TGCGCCAGCGGGTGGACTAGCAATGAGCAGTTCTTC. This sequence encodes CASGWTSNEQFF. The chain carries TRBV10-1 and TRBJ2-1; 7 nucleotides line up with TRBD2. Germline V CDR1 and CDR2: WNHNN, SYGVQD (reference sequence). The CDR3 has 12 residues. Trimming at V came to 8 bases and at J to 6 bases, leaving 4 bases not matched to a gene.

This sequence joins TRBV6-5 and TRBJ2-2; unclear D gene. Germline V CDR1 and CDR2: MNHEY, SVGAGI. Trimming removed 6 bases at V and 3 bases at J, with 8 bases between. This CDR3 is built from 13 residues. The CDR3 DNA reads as TGTGCCAGCAGCTTAGGTTACACCGGGGAGCTGTTTTTT. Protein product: CASSLGYTGELFF.

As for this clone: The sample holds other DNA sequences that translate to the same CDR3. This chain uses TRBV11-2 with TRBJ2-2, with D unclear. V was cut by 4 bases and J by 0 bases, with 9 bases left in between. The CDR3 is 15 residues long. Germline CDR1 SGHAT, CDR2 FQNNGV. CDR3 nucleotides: TGTGCCAGCAGCTCCTCGACTGCGAACACCGGGGAGCTGTTTTTT. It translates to CASSSSTANTGELFF. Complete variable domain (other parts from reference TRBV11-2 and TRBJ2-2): EAGVAQSPRYKIIEKRQSVAFWCNPISGHATLYWYQQILGQGPKLLIQFQNNGVVDDSQLPKDRFSAERLKGVDSTLKIQPAKLEDSAVYLCASSSSTANTGELFFGEGSRLTVL.

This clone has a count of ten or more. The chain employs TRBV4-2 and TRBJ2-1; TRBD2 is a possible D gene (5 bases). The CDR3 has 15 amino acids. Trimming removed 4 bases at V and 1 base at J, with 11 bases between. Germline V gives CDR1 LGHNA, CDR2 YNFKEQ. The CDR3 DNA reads TGTGCCAGCAGCCCCCAGAGGGATTCCTACAATGAGCAGTTCTTC. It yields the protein CASSPQRDSYNEQFF.

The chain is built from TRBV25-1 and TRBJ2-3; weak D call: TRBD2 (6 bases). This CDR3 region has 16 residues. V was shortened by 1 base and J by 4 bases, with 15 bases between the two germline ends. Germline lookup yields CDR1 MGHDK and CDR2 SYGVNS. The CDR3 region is CASSESGGRDPDTQYF. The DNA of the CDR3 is TGTGCCAGCAGTGAATCCGGGGGAAGAGACCCAGATACGCAGTATTTT.

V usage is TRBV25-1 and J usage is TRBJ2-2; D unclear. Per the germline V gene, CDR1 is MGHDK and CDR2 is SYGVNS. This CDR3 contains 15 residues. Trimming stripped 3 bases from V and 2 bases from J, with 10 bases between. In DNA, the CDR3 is TGTGCCAGCAGTGACTATAGAGACAACACCGGGGAGCTGTTTTTT. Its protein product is CASSDYRDNTGELFF.

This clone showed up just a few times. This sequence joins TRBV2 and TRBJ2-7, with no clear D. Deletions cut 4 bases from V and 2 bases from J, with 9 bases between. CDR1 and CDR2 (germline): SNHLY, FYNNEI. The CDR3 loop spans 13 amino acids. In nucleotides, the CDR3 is TGTGCCAGCAGTGTTGGGATGACCTACGAGCAGTACTTC. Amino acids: CASSVGMTYEQYF.

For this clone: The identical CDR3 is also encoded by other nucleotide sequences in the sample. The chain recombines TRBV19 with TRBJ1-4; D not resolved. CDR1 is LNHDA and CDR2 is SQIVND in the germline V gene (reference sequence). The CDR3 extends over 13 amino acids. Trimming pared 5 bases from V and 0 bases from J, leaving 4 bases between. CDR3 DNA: TGTGCCAGTAGTTCGGCAACTAATGAAAAACTGTTTTTT. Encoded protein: CASSSATNEKLFF.

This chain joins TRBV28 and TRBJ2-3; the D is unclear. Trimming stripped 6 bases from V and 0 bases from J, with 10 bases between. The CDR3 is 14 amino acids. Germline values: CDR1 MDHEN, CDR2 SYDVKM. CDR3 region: CASSVTTSTDTQYF. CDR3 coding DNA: TGTGCCAGCAGCGTCACAACTAGCACAGATACGCAGTATTTT.

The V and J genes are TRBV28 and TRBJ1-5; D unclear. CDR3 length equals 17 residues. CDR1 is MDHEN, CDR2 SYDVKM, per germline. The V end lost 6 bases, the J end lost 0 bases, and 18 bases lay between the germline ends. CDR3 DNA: TGTGCCAGCAGCAATTTCGAGAGACGGTATAGCAATCAGCCCCAGCATTTT. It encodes CASSNFERRYSNQPQHF. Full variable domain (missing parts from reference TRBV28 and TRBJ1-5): DVKVTQSSRYLVKRTGEKVFLECVQDMDHENMFWYRQDPGLGLRLIYFSYDVKMKEKGDIPEGYSVSREKKERFSLILESASTNQTSMYLCASSNFERRYSNQPQHFGDGTRLSIL.

CDR3 sequence (DNA): TGTGCCAGCAGTTTATCAACCCTCCCTGGACGAGCTTTCTTT. Translated, it gives CASSLSTLPGRAFF. The chain uses TRBV27 and TRBJ1-1, with D hard to call. The CDR3 is made up of 14 amino acids. The V end was cut by 0 bases, the J end by 10 bases, with 15 bases between. Per germline, CDR1 MNHEY and CDR2 SMNVEV (reference sequence).

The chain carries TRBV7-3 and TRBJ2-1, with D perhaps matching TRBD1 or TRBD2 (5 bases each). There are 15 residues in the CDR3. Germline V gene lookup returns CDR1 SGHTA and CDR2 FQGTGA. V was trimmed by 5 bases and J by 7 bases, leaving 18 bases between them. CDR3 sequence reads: CASSPQRGAVNEQFF. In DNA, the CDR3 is TGTGCCAGCAGCCCCCAGAGGGGTGCGGTTAATGAGCAGTTCTTC. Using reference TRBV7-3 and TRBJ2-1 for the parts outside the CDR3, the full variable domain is GAGVSQTPSNKVTEKGKYVELRCDPISGHTALYWYRQSLGQGPEFLIYFQGTGAADDSGLPNDRFFAVRPEGSVSTLKIQRTERGDSAVYLCASSPQRGAVNEQFFGPGTRLTVL.

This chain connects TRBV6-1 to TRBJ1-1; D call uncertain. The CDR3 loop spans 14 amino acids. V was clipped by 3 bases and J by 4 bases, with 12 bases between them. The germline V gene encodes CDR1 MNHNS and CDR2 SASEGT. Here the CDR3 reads CASSDNSVGTEAFF. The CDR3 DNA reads TGTGCCAGCAGTGACAACTCAGTTGGCACTGAAGCTTTCTTT.

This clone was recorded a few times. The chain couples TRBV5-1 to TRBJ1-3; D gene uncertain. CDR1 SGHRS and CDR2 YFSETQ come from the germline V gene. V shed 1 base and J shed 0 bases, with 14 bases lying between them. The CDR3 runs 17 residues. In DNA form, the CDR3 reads TGCGCCAGCAGCTTGTCGGCCGCTGGATACTCTGGAAACACCATATATTTT. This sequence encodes CASSLSAAGYSGNTIYF.

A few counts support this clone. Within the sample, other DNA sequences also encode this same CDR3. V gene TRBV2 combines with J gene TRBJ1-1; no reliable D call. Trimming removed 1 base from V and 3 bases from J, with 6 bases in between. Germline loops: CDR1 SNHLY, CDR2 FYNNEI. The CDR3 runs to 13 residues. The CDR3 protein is CASSEVGYTEAFF. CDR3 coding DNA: TGTGCCAGCAGTGAAGTTGGTTACACTGAAGCTTTCTTT.

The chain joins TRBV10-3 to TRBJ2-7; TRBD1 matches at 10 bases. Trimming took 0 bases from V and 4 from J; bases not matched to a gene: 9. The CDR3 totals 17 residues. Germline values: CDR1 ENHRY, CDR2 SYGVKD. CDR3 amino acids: CAISESQWGQGKYEQYF. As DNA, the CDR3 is TGTGCCATCAGTGAGTCTCAATGGGGACAGGGGAAATACGAGCAGTACTTC.

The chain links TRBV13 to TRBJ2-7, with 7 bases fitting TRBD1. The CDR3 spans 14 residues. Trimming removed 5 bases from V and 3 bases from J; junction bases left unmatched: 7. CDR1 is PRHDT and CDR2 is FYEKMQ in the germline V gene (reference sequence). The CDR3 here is CASSRDSESYEQYF. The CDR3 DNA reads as TGTGCCAGCAGCAGGGACAGCGAGAGCTACGAGCAGTACTTC.

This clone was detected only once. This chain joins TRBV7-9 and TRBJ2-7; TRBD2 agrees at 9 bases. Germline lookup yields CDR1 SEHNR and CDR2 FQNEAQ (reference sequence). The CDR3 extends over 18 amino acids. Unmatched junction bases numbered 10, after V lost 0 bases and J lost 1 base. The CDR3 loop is CASSLALTSGVASYEQYF. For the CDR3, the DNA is TGTGCCAGCAGCTTAGCCCTGACTAGCGGAGTCGCATCCTACGAGCAGTACTTC. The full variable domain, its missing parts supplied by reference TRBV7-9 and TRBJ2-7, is DTGVSQNPRHKITKRGQNVTFRCDPISEHNRLYWYRQTLGQGPEFLTYFQNEAQLEKSRLLSDRFSAERPKGSFSTLEIQRTEQGDSAMYLCASSLALTSGVASYEQYFGPGTRLTVT.

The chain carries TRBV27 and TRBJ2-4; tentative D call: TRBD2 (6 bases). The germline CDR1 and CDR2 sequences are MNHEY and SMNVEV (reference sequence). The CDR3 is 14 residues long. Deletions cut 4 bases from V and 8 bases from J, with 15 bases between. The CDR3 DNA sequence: TGTGCCAGCAGTTCCCCGGGAGCTCGGTACATTCAGTACTTC. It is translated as CASSSPGARYIQYF.

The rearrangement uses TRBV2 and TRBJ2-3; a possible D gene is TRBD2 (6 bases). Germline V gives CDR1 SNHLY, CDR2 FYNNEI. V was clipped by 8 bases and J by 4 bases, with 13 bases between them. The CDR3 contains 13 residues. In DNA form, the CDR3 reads TGTGCCAGCGCGGTGGGGGAGGCAGATACGCAGTATTTT. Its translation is CASAVGEADTQYF.

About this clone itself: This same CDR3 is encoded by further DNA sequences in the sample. CDR3 residues: CASSLGTGGTEAFF. CDR3 in DNA: TGCGCCAGCAGCTTGGGGACAGGGGGTACTGAAGCTTTCTTT. V and J are TRBV5-1 and TRBJ1-1; TRBD1 matches 10 bases. V lost 0 bases and J lost 5; bases outside the gene matches: 1. This CDR3 region has 14 residues. Germline loops: CDR1 SGHRS, CDR2 YFSETQ.